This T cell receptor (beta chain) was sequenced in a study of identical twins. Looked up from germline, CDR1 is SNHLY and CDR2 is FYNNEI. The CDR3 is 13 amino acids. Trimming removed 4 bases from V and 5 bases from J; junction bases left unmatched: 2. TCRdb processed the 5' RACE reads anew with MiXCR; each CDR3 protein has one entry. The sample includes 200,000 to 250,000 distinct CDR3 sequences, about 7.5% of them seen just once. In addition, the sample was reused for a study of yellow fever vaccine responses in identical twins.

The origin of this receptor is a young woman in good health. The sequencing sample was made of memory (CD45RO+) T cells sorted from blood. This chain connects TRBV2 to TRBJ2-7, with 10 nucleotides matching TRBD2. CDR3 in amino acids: CASSVAGGNEQYF. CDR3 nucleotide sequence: TGTGCCAGCAGTGTAGCGGGAGGTAACGAGCAGTACTTC.